The rows below give T cell receptor beta chains drawn from one sample of a study of T cells in Graves' hyperthyroidism and ophthalmopathy. TCRdb re-analysed the multiplex PCR reads in MiXCR, keeping a single row per CDR3 protein. The sample holds about 500,000 distinct CDR3 sequences, approximately 48% seen once. The sequenced sample was peripheral blood or thyroid tissue (not recorded which). These receptors originate from an adult woman with Graves' disease, either hyperthyroidism or ophthalmopathy (not recorded which). Each CDR3 is given with its conserved first and last residue. Fields, in order: V gene, J gene, D gene, clone size, CDR3 protein, CDR3 DNA. The D gene is left open where the match is weak. Clone size appears in some rows only: once, few, many, or a class for an expanded clone.

V gene: TRBV29-1
J gene: TRBJ1-1
D gene: TRBD1
clone size: NA
CDR3 protein: CSVEGGQGGTEAFF
CDR3 DNA: TGCAGCGTTGAAGGGGGACAGGGGGGCACTGAAGCTTTCTTT

V gene: TRBV10-3
J gene: TRBJ2-5
D gene: TRBD1
clone size: NA
CDR3 protein: CATQGAGYETQYF
CDR3 DNA: TGTGCCACCCAGGGGGCAGGGTACGAGACCCAGTACTTC

V gene: TRBV7-8
J gene: TRBJ2-7
D gene: NA
clone size: few
CDR3 protein: CATSNDVRSYEQYF
CDR3 DNA: TGTGCCACCTCCAATGACGTTCGCTCCTACGAGCAGTACTTC

V gene: TRBV5-1
J gene: TRBJ1-3
D gene: NA
clone size: NA
CDR3 protein: CASSPRPNFYSGNTIYF
CDR3 DNA: TGCGCCAGCAGCCCTCGACCGAATTTCTACTCTGGAAACACCATATATTTT

V gene: TRBV28
J gene: TRBJ2-7
D gene: TRBD2
clone size: NA
CDR3 protein: CASSLWASGNYEQYF
CDR3 DNA: TGTGCCAGCAGTTTATGGGCTAGCGGGAACTACGAGCAGTACTTC

V gene: TRBV7-3
J gene: TRBJ2-5
D gene: NA
clone size: once
CDR3 protein: CASSSEGRMETQYF
CDR3 DNA: TGTGCCAGCTCCTCGGAGGGGAGAATGGAGACCCAGTACTTC

V gene: TRBV5-6
J gene: TRBJ2-6
D gene: NA
clone size: many
CDR3 protein: CASSLKVGSFVSSGANVLTF
CDR3 DNA: TGTGCCAGCAGCCTCAAGGTGGGCAGCTTTGTAAGCTCTGGGGCCAACGTCCTGACTTTC

V gene: TRBV15
J gene: TRBJ2-5
D gene: TRBD2
clone size: many
CDR3 protein: CATSRGTSGKETQYF
CDR3 DNA: TGTGCCACCAGCAGGGGGACTAGCGGGAAAGAGACCCAGTACTTC

V gene: TRBV6-1
J gene: TRBJ1-4
D gene: NA
clone size: NA
CDR3 protein: CASSPNGEGGKLFF
CDR3 DNA: TGTGCCAGCAGTCCCAACGGGGAGGGTGGAAAACTGTTTTTT

V gene: TRBV14
J gene: TRBJ2-7
D gene: NA
clone size: NA
CDR3 protein: CASSQDPYTEQYF
CDR3 DNA: TGTGCCAGCAGCCAAGATCCTTACACCGAGCAGTACTTC

V gene: TRBV12-3/TRBV12-4
J gene: TRBJ2-2
D gene: NA
clone size: few
CDR3 protein: CASSGAEDTGELFF
CDR3 DNA: TGTGCCAGCAGTGGGGCCGAGGACACCGGGGAGCTGTTTTTT

V gene: TRBV7-9
J gene: TRBJ2-7
D gene: TRBD2
clone size: NA
CDR3 protein: CASTPGGRSPYEQYF
CDR3 DNA: TGTGCCAGCACCCCCGGCGGGAGGAGTCCCTACGAGCAGTACTTC

V gene: TRBV2
J gene: TRBJ1-1
D gene: TRBD1
clone size: NA
CDR3 protein: CASGLDRANTEAFF
CDR3 DNA: TGTGCCAGCGGGCTGGACAGGGCAAACACTGAAGCTTTCTTT

V gene: TRBV10-3
J gene: TRBJ1-5
D gene: TRBD1
clone size: many
CDR3 protein: CAAAAGTGGSQPQHF
CDR3 DNA: TGTGCCGCGGCGGCTGGGACAGGGGGTAGTCAGCCCCAGCATTTT

V gene: TRBV10-3
J gene: TRBJ1-1
D gene: NA
clone size: many
CDR3 protein: CASTPLGASEAFF
CDR3 DNA: TGTGCCAGCACGCCCCTTGGGGCCTCTGAAGCTTTCTTT

V gene: TRBV12-3/TRBV12-4
J gene: TRBJ2-2
D gene: NA
clone size: NA
CDR3 protein: CASSLRVNTGELFF
CDR3 DNA: TGTGCCAGCAGTTTACGCGTGAACACCGGGGAGCTGTTTTTT

V gene: TRBV7-2
J gene: TRBJ2-1
D gene: TRBD2
clone size: NA
CDR3 protein: CASSLDVSGGFGRQFF
CDR3 DNA: TGTGCCAGCAGCTTAGATGTGTCGGGAGGGTTTGGAAGGCAGTTCTTC

V gene: TRBV2
J gene: TRBJ1-2
D gene: TRBD1
clone size: NA
CDR3 protein: CASRVGQVYDGYTF
CDR3 DNA: TGTGCCAGCAGGGTTGGACAGGTGTACGATGGCTACACCTTC

V gene: TRBV7-2
J gene: TRBJ1-3
D gene: NA
clone size: many
CDR3 protein: CASSQQRSSGNTIYF
CDR3 DNA: TGTGCCAGCAGCCAACAGCGATCCTCTGGAAACACCATATATTTT

V gene: TRBV28
J gene: TRBJ1-1
D gene: NA
clone size: NA
CDR3 protein: CASHRQGRNTEAFF
CDR3 DNA: TGTGCCAGCCACCGGCAGGGCCGGAACACTGAAGCTTTCTTT

V gene: TRBV20-1
J gene: TRBJ1-1
D gene: TRBD1
clone size: many
CDR3 protein: CSARGQGGMNTEAFF
CDR3 DNA: TGCAGTGCTAGGGGACAGGGGGGCATGAACACTGAAGCTTTCTTT

V gene: TRBV29-1
J gene: TRBJ2-7
D gene: TRBD2
clone size: many
CDR3 protein: CSGKSGRALEQYF
CDR3 DNA: TGCAGCGGGAAAAGCGGGAGGGCCCTCGAGCAGTACTTC

V gene: TRBV10-3
J gene: TRBJ1-5
D gene: NA
clone size: NA
CDR3 protein: CAQPGTLNQPQHF
CDR3 DNA: TGTGCTCAACCCGGGACACTCAATCAGCCCCAGCATTTT

V gene: TRBV4-2
J gene: TRBJ1-6
D gene: NA
clone size: NA
CDR3 protein: CASSQGKGWSPLHF
CDR3 DNA: TGTGCCAGCAGCCAAGGGAAAGGGTGGTCACCCCTCCACTTT

V gene: TRBV20-1
J gene: TRBJ2-7
D gene: NA
clone size: NA
CDR3 protein: CSATEYYEQYF
CDR3 DNA: TGCAGTGCGACAGAGTACTACGAGCAGTACTTC

V gene: TRBV10-2
J gene: TRBJ1-5
D gene: NA
clone size: NA
CDR3 protein: CASSDRASGKHF
CDR3 DNA: TGCGCCAGCAGTGATAGGGCTAGCGGGAAGCATTTT

V gene: TRBV20-1
J gene: TRBJ1-2
D gene: NA
clone size: NA
CDR3 protein: CSASPVWDYGYTF
CDR3 DNA: TGCAGTGCTAGTCCTGTTTGGGACTATGGCTACACCTTC

V gene: TRBV6-1
J gene: TRBJ2-2
D gene: NA
clone size: NA
CDR3 protein: CASSELGNGELFF
CDR3 DNA: TGTGCCAGCAGTGAGTTGGGTAACGGGGAGCTGTTTTTT

V gene: TRBV4-1
J gene: TRBJ2-5
D gene: NA
clone size: many
CDR3 protein: CASSQGVFETQYF
CDR3 DNA: TGCGCCAGCAGCCAGGGGGTTTTCGAGACCCAGTACTTC

V gene: TRBV7-6
J gene: TRBJ1-5
D gene: NA
clone size: few
CDR3 protein: CASSSRAGQPQHF
CDR3 DNA: TGTGCCAGCAGCTCCAGGGCCGGTCAGCCCCAGCATTTT

V gene: TRBV20-1
J gene: TRBJ2-5
D gene: TRBD2
clone size: NA
CDR3 protein: CSASPLAAQETQYF
CDR3 DNA: TGCAGTGCTAGTCCACTAGCGGCACAAGAGACCCAGTACTTC

V gene: TRBV14
J gene: TRBJ1-2
D gene: NA
clone size: many
CDR3 protein: CASSRSTGSKTNYGYTF
CDR3 DNA: TGTGCCAGCAGCCGGTCGACGGGGTCCAAGACAAACTATGGCTACACCTTC

V gene: TRBV30
J gene: TRBJ2-6
D gene: NA
clone size: NA
CDR3 protein: CAWERTRSGNVLTF
CDR3 DNA: TGTGCCTGGGAAAGGACTCGTTCGGGCAACGTCCTGACTTTC